These 4 T cell receptor beta chains originate from one sample sequenced in a study of blood T cell repertoires in COVID-19. The table came from immunoSEQ multiplex PCR; TCRdb's copy has only in-frame clones and leaves some out. Of around 160,000 clones listed, roughly 90% are singletons. The sequenced sample consisted of peripheral blood. Every receptor here comes from a man aged 55-75 years with acute or convalescent COVID-19.

This chain uses TRBV6-5 with TRBJ1-2, with D tentatively TRBD1 (5 bases). Deletions cut 2 bases from V and 8 bases from J, with 9 bases between. The CDR3 loop spans 12 amino acids. CDR1 MNHEY and CDR2 SVGAGI come from the germline V gene. CDR3 nucleotides: TGTGCCAGCAGTTACGGGGGGGTAGGCTACACCTTC. Protein sequence: CASSYGGVGYTF.

The chain uses TRBV6-2 or TRBV6-3 and TRBJ1-5; no reliable D call. The CDR3 runs 13 residues. The germline V gene has CDR1 MNHEY and CDR2 SVGEGT. The germline V and J ends were trimmed by 4 bases and 0 bases, with 4 bases remaining between them. CDR3 DNA sequence: TGTGCCAGCAGTTTCGGTAGCAATCAGCCCCAGCATTTT. Translating it yields CASSFGSNQPQHF.

This chain uses TRBV19 with TRBJ2-2; tentative D call: TRBD1 (5 bases). The V gene lost 1 base and the J gene lost 6 bases, with 12 bases spanning the gap. From germline, CDR1 is LNHDA and CDR2 SQIVND (reference sequence). CDR3 length: 15 residues. Here the CDR3 reads CASSIGLGAAGELFF. CDR3 DNA: TGTGCCAGTAGTATAGGGCTTGGGGCCGCCGGGGAGCTGTTTTTT.

The rearrangement joins TRBV19 to TRBJ2-7; TRBD1 is a possible D gene (6 bases). V was cut by 3 bases and J by 3 bases, with 9 bases left in between. This CDR3 contains 13 residues. Germline V gene data show CDR1 as LNHDA and CDR2 as SQIVND (reference sequence). The CDR3 sequence is CASSIGTNYEQYF. CDR3 coding DNA: TGTGCCAGTAGTATCGGGACAAACTACGAGCAGTACTTC.